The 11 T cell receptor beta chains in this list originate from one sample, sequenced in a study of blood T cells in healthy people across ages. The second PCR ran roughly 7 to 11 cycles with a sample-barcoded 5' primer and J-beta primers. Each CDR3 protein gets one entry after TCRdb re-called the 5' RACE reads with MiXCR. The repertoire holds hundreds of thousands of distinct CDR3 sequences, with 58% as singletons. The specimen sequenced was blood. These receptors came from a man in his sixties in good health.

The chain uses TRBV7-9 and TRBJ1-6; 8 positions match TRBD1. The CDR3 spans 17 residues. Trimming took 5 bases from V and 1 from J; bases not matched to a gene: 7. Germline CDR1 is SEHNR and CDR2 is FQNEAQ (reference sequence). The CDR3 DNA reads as TGTGCCAGCAGCCCCCGACAGGGGACATCCTATAATTCACCCCTCCACTTT. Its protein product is CASSPRQGTSYNSPLHF.

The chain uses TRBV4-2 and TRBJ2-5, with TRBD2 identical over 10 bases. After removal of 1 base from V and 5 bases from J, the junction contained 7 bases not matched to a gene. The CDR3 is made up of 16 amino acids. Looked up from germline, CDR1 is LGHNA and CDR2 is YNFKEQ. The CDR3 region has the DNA TGTGCCAGCAGCCAAGTAATAGCGGGGGGCCGCGAGACCCAGTACTTC. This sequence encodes CASSQVIAGGRETQYF.

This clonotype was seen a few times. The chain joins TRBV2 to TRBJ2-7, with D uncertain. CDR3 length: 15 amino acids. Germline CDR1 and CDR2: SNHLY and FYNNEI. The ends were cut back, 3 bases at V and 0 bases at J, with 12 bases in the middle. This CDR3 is CASSDRRTISYEQYF. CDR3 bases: TGTGCCAGCAGTGATCGACGGACGATCTCCTACGAGCAGTACTTC.

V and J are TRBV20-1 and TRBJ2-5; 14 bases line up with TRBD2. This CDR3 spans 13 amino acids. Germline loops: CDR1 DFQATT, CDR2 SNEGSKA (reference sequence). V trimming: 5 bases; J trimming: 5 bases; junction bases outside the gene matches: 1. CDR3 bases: TGCAGTGCTCGGACTAGCGGGGGGGAGACCCAGTACTTC. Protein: CSARTSGGETQYF.

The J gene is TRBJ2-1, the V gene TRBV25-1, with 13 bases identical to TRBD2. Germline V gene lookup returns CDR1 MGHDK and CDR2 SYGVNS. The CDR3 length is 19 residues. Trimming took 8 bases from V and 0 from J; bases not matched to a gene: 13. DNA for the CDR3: TGTGCCAGCTCTATGACTAGCGGGGGGTCCTCTCTCTCCTACAATGAGCAGTTCTTC. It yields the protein CASSMTSGGSSLSYNEQFF.

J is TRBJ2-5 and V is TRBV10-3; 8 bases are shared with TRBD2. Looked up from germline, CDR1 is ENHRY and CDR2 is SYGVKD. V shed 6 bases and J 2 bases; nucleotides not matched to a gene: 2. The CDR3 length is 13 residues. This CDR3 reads CAIRAGGQETQYF. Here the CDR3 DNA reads TGTGCCATCAGGGCGGGGGGACAAGAGACCCAGTACTTC.

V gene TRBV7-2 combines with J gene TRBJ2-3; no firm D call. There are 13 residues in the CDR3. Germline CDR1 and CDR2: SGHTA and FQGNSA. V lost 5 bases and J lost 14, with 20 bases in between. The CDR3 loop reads CASSLPRLARSYF. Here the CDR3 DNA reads TGTGCCAGCAGCCTCCCCCGATTGGCTCGGTCGTATTTT. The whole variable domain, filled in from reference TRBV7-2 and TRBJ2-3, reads GAGVSQSPSNKVTEKGKDVELRCDPISGHTALYWYRQSLGQGLEFLIYFQGNSAPDKSGLPSDRFSAERTGGSVSTLTIQRTQQEDSAVYLCASSLPRLARSYFGPGTRLTVL.

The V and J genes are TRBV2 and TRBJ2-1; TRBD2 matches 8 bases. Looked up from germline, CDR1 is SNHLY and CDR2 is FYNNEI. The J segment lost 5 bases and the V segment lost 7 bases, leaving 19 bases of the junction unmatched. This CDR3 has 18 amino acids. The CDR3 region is CASIFASGLEGWNNEQFF. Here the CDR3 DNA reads TGTGCCAGCATATTCGCCTCGGGACTAGAGGGTTGGAACAATGAGCAGTTCTTC.

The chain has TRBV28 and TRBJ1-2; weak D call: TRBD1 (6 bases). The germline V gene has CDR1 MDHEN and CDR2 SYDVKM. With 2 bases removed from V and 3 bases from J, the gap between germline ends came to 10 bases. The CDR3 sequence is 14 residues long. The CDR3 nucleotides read TGTGCCAGCAGTTTACCTCAGGGGTACTATGGCTACACCTTC. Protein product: CASSLPQGYYGYTF.

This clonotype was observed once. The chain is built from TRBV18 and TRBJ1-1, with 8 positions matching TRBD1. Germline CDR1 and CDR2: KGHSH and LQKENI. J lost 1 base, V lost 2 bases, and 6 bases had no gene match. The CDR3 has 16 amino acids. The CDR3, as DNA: TGTGCCAGCTCACCAAGACAGGGGAGCGCGAACACTGAAGCTTTCTTT. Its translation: CASSPRQGSANTEAFF.

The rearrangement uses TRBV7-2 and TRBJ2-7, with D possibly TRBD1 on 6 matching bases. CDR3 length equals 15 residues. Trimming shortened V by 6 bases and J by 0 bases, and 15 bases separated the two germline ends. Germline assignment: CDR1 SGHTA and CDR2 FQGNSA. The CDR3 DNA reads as TGTGCCAGCAGAGCTGGACAGCCAAGCTCCTACGAGCAGTACTTC. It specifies CASRAGQPSSYEQYF.